This T cell receptor (beta chain) was observed in a study of cytomegalovirus exposure and HLA in healthy donors. Germline V lookup: CDR1 MDHEN, CDR2 SYDVKM. Trimming cost V 8 bases and J 2 bases, with 13 bases left between them. The CDR3 is made up of 14 amino acids. The primer mix had 60 Vbeta and 13 Jbeta primers. Generated by immunoSEQ multiplex PCR, the TCRdb table keeps only in-frame clones and is missing some. This table holds roughly 100,000 clones, approximately 83% found once. This clone was recorded a few times. The rearrangement uses TRBV28 and TRBJ1-5, with D perhaps TRBD1 (5 bases). The sequence came from a man younger than 35 in good health and CMV-seronegative. The sequenced sample consisted of PBMCs. The CDR3: CASGQGAGNQPQHF. As DNA, the CDR3 is TGTGCCAGCGGGCAGGGTGCTGGCAATCAGCCCCAGCATTTT.